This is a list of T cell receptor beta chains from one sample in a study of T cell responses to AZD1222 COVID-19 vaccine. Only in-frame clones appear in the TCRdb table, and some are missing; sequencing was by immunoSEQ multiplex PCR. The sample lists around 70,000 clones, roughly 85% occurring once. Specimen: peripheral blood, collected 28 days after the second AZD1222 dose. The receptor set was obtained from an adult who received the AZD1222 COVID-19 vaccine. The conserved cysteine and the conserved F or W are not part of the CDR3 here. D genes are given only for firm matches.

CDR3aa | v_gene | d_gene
AITGTPNTEAF | TRBV10-3 | .
ASSWTSNEQF | TRBV28 | .
AWSAGGFGNTIY | TRBV30 | .
ASSRSEGSNQPQH | TRBV18 | .
ASSLRTGNTGELF | TRBV5-1 | TRBD1
ASSPGGTGGAGANVLT | TRBV19 | TRBD1
ASSPGSREVT | TRBV18 | .
ASSVTGDTGELF | TRBV9 | TRBD1
ASSPRSSGRGNEQF | TRBV18 | TRBD2
ASSLGGDNGYT | TRBV5-1 | .
ASSPPNPLTGELF | TRBV14 | .
AKGQGSPNGNQPQH | TRBV10-3 | TRBD1
ASSQGDGDTQY | TRBV18 | .
ASSRSRGVAGGSYEQY | TRBV11-2 | .
ASSFSHSTGELF | TRBV11-3 | .
ASSYSIAGGPNTQY | TRBV6-5 | TRBD2
ASSEVADSTDTQY | TRBV19 | .
ASSLDQDEKLF | TRBV7-2 | .
ASRGTDQPQH | TRBV6-5 | .
ASSLPGNYGYT | TRBV7-9 | .
ASSLGGTNQPQH | TRBV7-2 | .
ASSLVTRDVLSGNTIY | TRBV7-6 | .
ASSLRDRGPHGYT | TRBV7-2 | TRBD1
ASSLTGTGFNYGYT | TRBV5-4 | TRBD1
ASRPPGSSSTDTQY | TRBV9 | .
ASSPGGYQPQH | TRBV18 | .
ASSGYKDSSTDTQY | TRBV6-4 | .
ASSLAPGLGTSGRTGELF | TRBV7-2 | TRBD2
ASSKASGKYNEQF | TRBV19 | TRBD2
ASSPPGQGAHSNQPQH | TRBV18 | TRBD1
AWRLGGKGSYNSPLH | TRBV30 | .
ASSFVGANQPQH | TRBV27 | .
ASSQEVTGSGYT | TRBV3-1/TRBV3-2 | .
ASSLSPGVPQT | TRBV28 | .
ASSPGQGGNNGYT | TRBV7-9 | TRBD1